This TCR beta chain was obtained from a study of CDR3 diversity in severe acne. This clonotype rates as medium-sized. CDR1 is SGHRS and CDR2 is YFSETQ in the germline V gene. V lost 6 bases and J 3 bases, leaving 14 bases between the germline ends. The CDR3 covers 14 residues. MiXCR, run by TCRdb on the PCR reads, gives a single entry per CDR3 protein. This table has tens of thousands of distinct CDR3 sequences, 51% appearing once. This chain uses TRBV5-1 with TRBJ2-3; tentatively, D is TRBD1 (6 bases). This receptor was identified in a male donor in good health, without acne. Sequences were obtained from blood. CDR3 DNA: TGCGCCAGCAACACGGGACAAACGACAGATACGCAGTATTTT. It specifies CASNTGQTTDTQYF. Full variable domain (rest looked up from reference TRBV5-1 and TRBJ2-3): KAGVTQTPRYLIKTRGQQVTLSCSPISGHRSVSWYQQTPGQGLQFLFEYFSETQRNKGNFPGRFSGRQFSNSRSEMNVSTLELGDSALYLCASNTGQTTDTQYFGPGTRLTVL.